This T cell receptor beta chain was captured in a study of T-cell memory formation after mild COVID-19. For the study at large: Clusters were largely donor specific. Points from the study as a whole: While clones contracting from day 15 to 85 were balanced between CD4 and CD8, later expanders leaned CD4+. SARS-CoV-2 specificity was not confirmed for second-wave clones peaking on day 37. A subset of responding clones appeared in pre-infection memory, suggesting cross-reactive memory joined.

One entry per CDR3 protein results from TCRdb running MiXCR on the 5' RACE reads. Here the sample spans under 150,000 distinct CDR3 sequences, 20% to 25% being singletons. This clonotype was observed at least ten times. Its specificity is not known. Its ends do not fully match the called genes, so a read error is possible. This CDR3 has 14 residues. The V gene's germline CDR1 is SSHAT and CDR2 FNYEAQ (reference sequence). The V and J genes are TRBV7-7 and TRBJ2-1, with no clear D. The sequencing input was PBMCs or a T cell subset sorted from them (not recorded which). The TCR comes from a man aged 18-30 years who had mild COVID-19 (a few samples of this study predate the infection). Cell type and time point are not known. In DNA form, the CDR3 reads TGTGCTAGCAGCTTAGGGTCATCCTACAATGAGCAGTTCTTC. Its translation is CASSLGSSYNEQFF.